Listed below are T cell receptor beta chains from one sample, sequenced in a study of T-cell reconstitution after alpha-beta-depleted transplantation in children. Each CDR3 protein is one row after TCRdb ran MiXCR on the PCR reads. The sample yields about 420,000 distinct CDR3 sequences, roughly 17% seen once. Sequencing used PBMCs, mostly from graft donor cells, obtained 360 days after TCRalphabeta/CD19-depleted stem cell transplant. These receptors were obtained from a boy under two years old who had a stem cell transplant for Wiskott-Aldrich syndrome, so the T cells may come from the graft donor. CDR3s include the opening cysteine and the closing phenylalanine or tryptophan. D genes are given only for firm matches. Clone size appears in some rows only: once, few, many, or a class for an expanded clone.

D gene	V gene	J gene	clone size	CDR3 DNA	CDR3 protein
TRBD1	TRBV7-6	TRBJ2-1	few	TGTGCCAGCAGCTTAGGACAGGGCGATGAGCAGTTCTTC	CASSLGQGDEQFF
-	TRBV18	TRBJ2-5	-	TGTGCCAGCTCAACAGGGATTAGGGAGACCCAGTACTTC	CASSTGIRETQYF
-	TRBV30	TRBJ1-1	few	TGTGCCTGGACCGGGCGGTGGAACACTGAAGCTTTCTTT	CAWTGRWNTEAFF
TRBD2	TRBV4-3	TRBJ2-1	-	TGCGCCAGCAGCCAAGAACTAGCGGGAGGCGGTCCCTACAATGAGCAGTTCTTC	CASSQELAGGGPYNEQFF
TRBD1	TRBV20-1	TRBJ2-3	few	TGCAGTGCTAGAGTCCCGCCGGGACAGACCCTGCGCGATACGCAGTATTTT	CSARVPPGQTLRDTQYF
TRBD1	TRBV6-5	TRBJ1-6	-	TGTGCCAGCAGTTACTGGGACAGGGCTTCACCCCTCCACTTT	CASSYWDRASPLHF
-	TRBV7-9	TRBJ2-1	-	TGTGCCAGCAGCCTACGGACAGCCTCGACGGAGCAGTTCTTC	CASSLRTASTEQFF
TRBD2	TRBV6-1	TRBJ2-7	-	TGTGCCAGCAATCTAACTAGCGGGTTATACTACGAGCAGTACTTC	CASNLTSGLYYEQYF
-	TRBV20-1	TRBJ1-1	few	TGCAGTGCTAGGGCCTACACTGAAGCTTTCTTT	CSARAYTEAFF
-	TRBV12-3/TRBV12-4	TRBJ2-3	-	TGTGCCAGCAGCCCCCGGAGATTCACAGATACGCAGTATTTT	CASSPRRFTDTQYF
-	TRBV7-9	TRBJ2-2	few	TGTGCCAGCAGCTTAGAAGGAGGACTTACCACCGGGGAGCTGTTTTTT	CASSLEGGLTTGELFF
TRBD1	TRBV6-5	TRBJ2-3	-	TGTGCCAGCAGTTTTCTGGAACCCCTCGGACAGGGAGACACAGATACGCAGTATTTT	CASSFLEPLGQGDTDTQYF
-	TRBV25-1	TRBJ1-5	-	TGTGCCAGCAGGCAGGGTACAGATCAGCCCCAGCATTTT	CASRQGTDQPQHF
-	TRBV7-6	TRBJ2-5	few	TGTGCCAGCAGCTTTTTAGGGGAGGTAGAGACCCAGTACTTC	CASSFLGEVETQYF
-	TRBV7-9	TRBJ2-1	few	TGTGCCAGCAGCTTACAAAGAAACAGGGCCAATGAGCAGTTCTTC	CASSLQRNRANEQFF
-	TRBV20-1	TRBJ2-5	few	TGCAGTGCTAGAGATCAAACAGAGACCCAGTACTTC	CSARDQTETQYF
TRBD1	TRBV11-2	TRBJ2-5	-	TGTGCCAGCAGCACCAGGACAGGGAAAGAGACCCAGTACTTC	CASSTRTGKETQYF
-	TRBV7-2	TRBJ2-7	-	TGTGCCAGCAACTTAGCGGCCGAGAGCTCCTACGAGCAGTACTTC	CASNLAAESSYEQYF
-	TRBV15	TRBJ1-1	-	TGTGCCACCAGCAGAGATTTGAACACTGAAGCTTTCTTT	CATSRDLNTEAFF
TRBD2	TRBV5-1	TRBJ2-1	-	TGCGCCAGCAGACATCGACTAGCGGGGGGATACAATGAGCAGTTCTTC	CASRHRLAGGYNEQFF
-	TRBV5-1	TRBJ2-1	many	TGCGCCAGCAGTTCTAGCGATTCGTCCTACAATGAGCAGTTCTTC	CASSSSDSSYNEQFF
TRBD1	TRBV7-9	TRBJ2-7	-	TGTGCCAGCACATTAGGGGGGACAGGTGTCGACGAGCAGTACTTC	CASTLGGTGVDEQYF
-	TRBV3-1	TRBJ2-3	-	TGTGCCAGCAGCCAAGAAAGGGGCAGGGGCCCGAGCCTCACAGATACGCAGTATTTT	CASSQERGRGPSLTDTQYF
-	TRBV18	TRBJ2-1	few	TGTGCCAGCTCACCAGGGATCCCCTACAATGAGCAGTTCTTC	CASSPGIPYNEQFF
-	TRBV7-2	TRBJ2-1	few	TGTGCCAGCAGCCCAGCGGACAGCCCTCTCTACAATGAGCAGTTCTTC	CASSPADSPLYNEQFF
-	TRBV10-3	TRBJ2-5	few	TGTGCCATCAGTGAGTCGGCAGGAGGGGTCGTGGAGACCCAGTACTTC	CAISESAGGVVETQYF
-	TRBV4-3	TRBJ2-1	few	TGCGCCAGCAGCCAAGATCAGGGGCTACGAGGCGGTGAGCAGTTCTTC	CASSQDQGLRGGEQFF
-	TRBV18	TRBJ2-7	few	TGTGCCAGCTCGACCGAGGGGCGCCTCTCCTACGAGCAGTACTTC	CASSTEGRLSYEQYF
-	TRBV29-1	TRBJ2-1	-	TGCAGCGTGGCCCTCTCGGTGCGTGAGCAGTTCTTC	CSVALSVREQFF
TRBD2	TRBV7-2	TRBJ2-1	-	TGTGCCAGTCGGGGCGGGGGGGCGAAGGGTGAGCAGTTCTTC	CASRGGGAKGEQFF
-	TRBV12-3/TRBV12-4	TRBJ1-3	-	TGTGCCAGCAGTCTTTGGGGCCAGGGGAGCACCATATATTTT	CASSLWGQGSTIYF
-	TRBV7-9	TRBJ2-3	few	TGTGCCAGCAGCTTAGGAGAGAGGAGTGCAGATACGCAGTATTTT	CASSLGERSADTQYF
-	TRBV2	TRBJ1-1	-	TGTGCCAGCAGTGAAGACAGGGTCAAGAACACTGAAGCTTTCTTT	CASSEDRVKNTEAFF
-	TRBV6-2/TRBV6-3	TRBJ2-2	-	TGTGCCAGCAGTTACGTAGCGCCCAACACCGGGGAGCTGTTTTTT	CASSYVAPNTGELFF
-	TRBV29-1	TRBJ2-1	-	TGCAGCGTCACCCTCCGGAGTGAGCAGTTCTTC	CSVTLRSEQFF
-	TRBV6-2/TRBV6-3	TRBJ2-5	few	TGTGCCAGCACTGGGTCCCCAAGCGATTACCAAGAGACCCAGTACTTC	CASTGSPSDYQETQYF
-	TRBV7-9	TRBJ1-2	-	TGTGCCAGCAGCACGACAGGTCTACTAAATAGCTACACCTTC	CASSTTGLLNSYTF
-	TRBV7-2	TRBJ2-1	-	TGTGCCAGCAGCGACGGCGGTGAGCAGTTCTTC	CASSDGGEQFF
-	TRBV20-1	TRBJ1-6	few	TGCAGTGCTGGGAGGAACAGGGTCTATAATTCACCCCTCCACTTT	CSAGRNRVYNSPLHF
-	TRBV20-1	TRBJ2-1	-	TGCAGTGCTAGAGATGCCGGGAGCCCCTACAATGAGCAGTTCTTC	CSARDAGSPYNEQFF
TRBD1	TRBV7-8	TRBJ2-3	-	TGTGCCAGCAGCTTAGCGAACAGGGGGCCGGGACTCGGGATTCTGCAGTATTTT	CASSLANRGPGLGILQYF
-	TRBV19	TRBJ2-7	few	TGTGCCAGTAAAGGTGCAGGGCGGGGGCAGTACTTC	CASKGAGRGQYF
-	TRBV28	TRBJ2-3	-	TGTGCCAGCAGTTGGCTCACAGATACGCAGTATTTT	CASSWLTDTQYF
TRBD2	TRBV20-1	TRBJ2-1	-	TGCAGTGCTACTGCGGGACTAGCTATAGACAATGAGCAGTTCTTC	CSATAGLAIDNEQFF
TRBD2	TRBV7-6	TRBJ2-2	-	TGTGCCAGCAGCAGACTAGCGGGAAGTACCGGGGAGCTGTTTTTT	CASSRLAGSTGELFF
-	TRBV4-1	TRBJ1-4	few	TGCGCCAGCAGCCAAACAGGGTTTACTAATGAAAAACTGTTTTTT	CASSQTGFTNEKLFF
TRBD2	TRBV3-1	TRBJ2-7	-	TGTGCCAGCAGTAAAATATCGCGCGGGCGGGAGGGCCTCGGCGAGCAGTACTTC	CASSKISRGREGLGEQYF
TRBD1	TRBV4-3	TRBJ2-7	few	TGCGCCAGCAGCCAAGTGGGGTCAGGGGGCGAGCAGTACTTC	CASSQVGSGGEQYF
TRBD1	TRBV10-3	TRBJ2-5	-	TGTGCCATCAAGGCCGGGACAGGGGAAGAGACCCAGTACTTC	CAIKAGTGEETQYF
-	TRBV12-3/TRBV12-4	TRBJ2-1	-	TGTGCCAGCAGTTTATTGTTTGAGCAGTTCTTC	CASSLLFEQFF
-	TRBV28	TRBJ2-7	-	TGTGCCATTTCTCCCCACCGCGCTACTACCGAGCAGTACTTC	CAISPHRATTEQYF